This T cell receptor beta chain was recorded in a study of OX40 agonist ivuxolimab in advanced cancers. Study-level information: In this trial design, patients received ivuxolimab intravenously at 0.01 to 10 mg/kg every 2 weeks.

Study-wide findings and caveats: More expanded clones were seen, on average, in CD8+ T cells than in CD4+. Blood T cells, both CD4+ and CD8+, expanded clonally by week 6 at 0.1 to 3.0 mg/kg.

A note on this clone: The target antigen is unknown.

Trimming left V 5 bases short and J 7 bases short, with 21 bases between. CDR1 and CDR2 (germline): MDHEN, SYDVKM. The CDR3 extends over 16 amino acids. Data came from immunoSEQ multiplex PCR; TCRdb stores just in-frame clones and leaves some out. The repertoire holds about 47,000 clones, with approximately 79% as singletons. The receptor's source is an adult with an advanced solid tumor such as melanoma, head and neck, liver or kidney cancer. The chain couples TRBV28 to TRBJ1-5, with D perhaps matching TRBD1 (6 bases). Sequenced material: CD4+ or CD8+ T cells sorted from blood, taken in a trial of the OX40 agonist ivuxolimab. CDR3 nucleotide sequence: TGTGCCAGCAGTCGAACTCCGGGACAAGGGGCCCAGCCCCAGCATTTT. Its translation: CASSRTPGQGAQPQHF.